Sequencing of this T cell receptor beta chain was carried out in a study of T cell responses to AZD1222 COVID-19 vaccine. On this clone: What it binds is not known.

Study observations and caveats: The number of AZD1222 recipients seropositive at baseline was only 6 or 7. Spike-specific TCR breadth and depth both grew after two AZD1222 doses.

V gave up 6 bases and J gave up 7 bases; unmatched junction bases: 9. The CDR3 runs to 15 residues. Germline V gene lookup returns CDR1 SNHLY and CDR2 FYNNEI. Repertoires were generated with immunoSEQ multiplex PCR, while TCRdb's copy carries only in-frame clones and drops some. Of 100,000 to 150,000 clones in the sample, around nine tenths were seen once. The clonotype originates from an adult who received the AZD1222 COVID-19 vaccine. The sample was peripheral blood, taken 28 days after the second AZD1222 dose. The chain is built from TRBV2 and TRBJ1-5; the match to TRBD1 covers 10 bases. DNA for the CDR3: TGTGCCAGCAGCCCCGGGACAGGGGTTGGCCAGCCCCAGCATTTT. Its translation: CASSPGTGVGQPQHF.